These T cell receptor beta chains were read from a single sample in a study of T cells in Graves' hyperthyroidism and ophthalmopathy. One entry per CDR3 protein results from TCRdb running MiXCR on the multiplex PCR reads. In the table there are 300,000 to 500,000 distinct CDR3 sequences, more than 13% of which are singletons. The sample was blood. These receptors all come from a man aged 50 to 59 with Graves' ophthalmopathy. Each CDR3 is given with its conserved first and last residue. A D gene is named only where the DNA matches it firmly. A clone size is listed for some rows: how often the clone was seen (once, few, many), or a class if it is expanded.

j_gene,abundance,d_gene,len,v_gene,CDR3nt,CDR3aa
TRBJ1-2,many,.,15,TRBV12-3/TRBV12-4,TGTGCCAGCAGCTTTACCCCCAGGGTTCTCGGCGGCTACACCTTC,CASSFTPRVLGGYTF
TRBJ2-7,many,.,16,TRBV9,TGTGCCAGCAGCAACAACAGAGAAGGCTATTCCTACGAGCAGTACTTC,CASSNNREGYSYEQYF
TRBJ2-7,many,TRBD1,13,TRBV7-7,TGTGCTAGCAGCACAGACAGGGGTGGCGAGCAGTACTTC,CASSTDRGGEQYF
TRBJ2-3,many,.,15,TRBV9,TGTGCCAGCAGCCCGCTAACTGAACACACAGATACGCAGTATTTT,CASSPLTEHTDTQYF
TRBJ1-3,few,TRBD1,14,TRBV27,TGTGCCAGCAGAGAACAGGGGGCTGGAAACACCATATATTTT,CASREQGAGNTIYF
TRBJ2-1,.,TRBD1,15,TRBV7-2,TGTGCCAGCAGCTTAAACCCAGGGGGTTACAATGAGCAGTTCTTC,CASSLNPGGYNEQFF
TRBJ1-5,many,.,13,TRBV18,TGTGCCAGCTCACCGGGATCCAATCAGCCCCAGCATTTT,CASSPGSNQPQHF
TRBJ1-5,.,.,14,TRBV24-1,TGTGCCACCAGTGAGAGGGCGGGCAATCAGCCCCAGCATTTT,CATSERAGNQPQHF
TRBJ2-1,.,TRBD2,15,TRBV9,TGTGCCAGCAGTCGGACTAGCGGGAGGGGGAGTGAGCAGTTCTTC,CASSRTSGRGSEQFF
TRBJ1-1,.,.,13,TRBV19,TGTGCCAGTAGTATCGGGGAGGCCACTGAAGCTTTCTTT,CASSIGEATEAFF
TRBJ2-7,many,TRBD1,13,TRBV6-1,TGTGCCAGCAGATTCGGGACAGGGTACGAGCAGTACTTC,CASRFGTGYEQYF
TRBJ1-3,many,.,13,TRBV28,TGTGCCAGCAGGACCGCCTCTGGAAACACCATATATTTT,CASRTASGNTIYF
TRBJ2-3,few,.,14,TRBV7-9,TGTGCCAGCAGCCCACGACAAGGGCGGGATACGCAGTATTTT,CASSPRQGRDTQYF
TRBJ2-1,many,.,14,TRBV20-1,TGCAGTGCTAGTGTCTCCCGTTCCTACAATGAGCAGTTCTTC,CSASVSRSYNEQFF
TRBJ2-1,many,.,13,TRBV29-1,TGCAGCGTTCTACCTACCTGGGGCAATGAGCAGTTCTTC,CSVLPTWGNEQFF
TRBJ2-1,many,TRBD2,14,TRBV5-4,TGTGCCAGCAGTACACTAGCGGGGGACAATGAGCAGTTCTTC,CASSTLAGDNEQFF
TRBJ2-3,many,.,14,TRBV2,TGTGCCAGCATACAGGGTATCAGCACAGATACGCAGTATTTT,CASIQGISTDTQYF
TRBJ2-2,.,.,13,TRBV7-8,TGTGCCAGCAGCCCAGTTGAAACCGGGGAGCTGTTTTTT,CASSPVETGELFF
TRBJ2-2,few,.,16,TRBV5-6,TGTGCCAGCAACCCTTCGGGAAAAACAGGAACCGGGGAGCTGTTTTTT,CASNPSGKTGTGELFF
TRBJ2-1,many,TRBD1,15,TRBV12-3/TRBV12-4,TGTGCCAGCAGCCCACGGGACAGGGGTCGCAATGAGCAGTTCTTC,CASSPRDRGRNEQFF
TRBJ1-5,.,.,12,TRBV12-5,TGTGCTAGTGGTTTAGGCCTTGCGCCCCAGCATTTT,CASGLGLAPQHF
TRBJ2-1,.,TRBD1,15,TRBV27,TGTGCCACCTGCCTAGGGACAGGGATCTACAATGAGCAGTTCTTC,CATCLGTGIYNEQFF
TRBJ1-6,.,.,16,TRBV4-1,TGCGCCAGCAGCCCGGATCCGGGAGCGGGAGGTTCACCCCTCCACTTT,CASSPDPGAGGSPLHF
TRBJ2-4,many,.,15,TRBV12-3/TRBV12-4,TGTGCCAGCAGCACAGGGCCCGATTCGGGGAACATTCAGTACTTC,CASSTGPDSGNIQYF
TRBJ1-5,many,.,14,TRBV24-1,TGTGCCACCAGTGATTTGACAGAAAATCAGCCCCAGCATTTT,CATSDLTENQPQHF
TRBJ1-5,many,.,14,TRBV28,TGTGCCAGCAGTTTCGCGGCAGTGGGTCAGCCCCAGCATTTT,CASSFAAVGQPQHF
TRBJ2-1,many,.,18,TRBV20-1,TGCAGTGCTAGAGGGGACCTAGCCGGTACGAGCTCCTACAATGAGCAGTTCTTC,CSARGDLAGTSSYNEQFF
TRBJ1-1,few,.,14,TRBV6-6,TGTGCCAGCAGTTACCCGCAGGGTAAGGGTGAAGCTTTCTTT,CASSYPQGKGEAFF
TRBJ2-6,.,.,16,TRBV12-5,TGTGCTAGTGGTTTGGTACGAATCTCTGGGGCCAACGTCCTGACTTTC,CASGLVRISGANVLTF
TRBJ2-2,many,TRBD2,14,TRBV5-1,TGCGCCAGCACTACTAGCGGGTACACCGGGGAGCTGTTTTTT,CASTTSGYTGELFF
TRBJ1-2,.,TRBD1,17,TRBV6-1,TGTGCCAGCAGTGAGAGGGGTGCGGGGACAGCAAGTTATGGCTACACCTTC,CASSERGAGTASYGYTF
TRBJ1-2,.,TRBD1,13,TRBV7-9,TGTGCCAGCAGCTCGGGACAGAGATATGGCTACACCTTC,CASSSGQRYGYTF
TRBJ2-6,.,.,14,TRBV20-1,TGCAGTGCCGAAGGCGACTCTGGGGCCAACGTCCTGACTTTC,CSAEGDSGANVLTF
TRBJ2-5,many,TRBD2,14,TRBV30,TGTGCCTGGAGTAGGGTAGCGGGTACGGAGACCCAGTACTTC,CAWSRVAGTETQYF
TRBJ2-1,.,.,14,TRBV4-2,TGTGCCAGCAGCCAAGTTTTAACAGGCAATGAGCAGTTCTTC,CASSQVLTGNEQFF
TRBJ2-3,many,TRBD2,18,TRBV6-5,TGTGCCAGCAGTTTCTCCCTTGGGCGGGAGGACGGCACAGATACGCAGTATTTT,CASSFSLGREDGTDTQYF